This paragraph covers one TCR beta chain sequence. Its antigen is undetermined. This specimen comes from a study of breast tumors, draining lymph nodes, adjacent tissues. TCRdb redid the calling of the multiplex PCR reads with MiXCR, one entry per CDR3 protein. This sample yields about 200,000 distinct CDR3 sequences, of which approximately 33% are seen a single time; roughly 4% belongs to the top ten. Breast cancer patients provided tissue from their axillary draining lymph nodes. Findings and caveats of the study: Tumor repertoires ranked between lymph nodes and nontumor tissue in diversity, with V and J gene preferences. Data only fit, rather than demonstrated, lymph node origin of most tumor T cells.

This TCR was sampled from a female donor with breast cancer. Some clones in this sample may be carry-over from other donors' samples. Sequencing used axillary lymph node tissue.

CDR3 DNA: TGTGCCAGCAGCTTAGTAGGGAACTACGAGCAGTACTTC. Amino acids: CASSLVGNYEQYF. The chain carries TRBV11-2 and TRBJ2-7; D ambiguous. This CDR3 comprises 13 residues. Trimming left V 1 base short and J 3 bases short, with 7 bases between. Germline V CDR1 and CDR2: SGHAT, FQNNGV.